This T cell receptor beta chain is drawn from a study of blood T cell repertoires in COVID-19. Study information: Acute and convalescent COVID-19 specimens originated in the United States, Italy and Spain. The analysed material was cDNA or gDNA that came from T cells, B-cell-depleted T cells, or PBMCs.

The method was immunoSEQ multiplex PCR; TCRdb's version includes in-frame clones alone and lacks a portion of them. The sample shows 110,000 to 150,000 clones, roughly 80% of them seen only once. CDR1 and CDR2 (germline): SGDLS, YYNGEE. V lost 0 bases, J lost 4 bases, and 4 bases stayed unmatched. This CDR3 is built from 15 residues. Recruitment covered about two dozen US areas and drew participants whose ages spanned roughly 18 to 100 years. Donors were grouped by their self-reported clinical history. Sequencing was done on a sample of PBMCs or T cells enriched from blood (not recorded which). This TCR derives from a woman aged 40 to 50 who had recovered from COVID-19. V is TRBV9 and J is TRBJ2-5, with 9 bases fitting TRBD2. The CDR3 reads CASSVGGRGAETQYF. The CDR3 DNA reads TGTGCCAGCAGCGTAGGCGGGAGGGGGGCAGAGACCCAGTACTTC.